This TCR beta chain stems from a study of cytomegalovirus exposure and HLA in healthy donors. Study findings and constraints: It was about 150 TCR beta chains that were listed as cytomegalovirus-associated. Reports credit the classifier with highly specific, highly sensitive diagnosis of cytomegalovirus status.

This clone was recorded only once. Its matching antigen is unknown. Assay: immunoSEQ multiplex PCR; the TCRdb copy retains only in-frame clones and omits some. Of tens of thousands of clones listed, roughly 91% are singletons. This CDR3 has 14 amino acids. The germline V gene encodes CDR1 ENHRY and CDR2 SYGVKD. With V trimmed by 6 bases and J by 6 bases, 9 bases remained unmatched. The origin of this receptor is a woman younger than 35 in good health and CMV-seronegative. The sequenced sample consisted of PBMCs. This rearrangement joins TRBV10-3 to TRBJ2-7; 9 bases align to TRBD1. The CDR3 DNA follows: TGTGCCATCAGGTCGGGACAGGGACTTTCCGAGCAGTACTTC. It specifies CAIRSGQGLSEQYF.